Detailed here is one T cell receptor beta chain. As yet, its antigen is unknown. With 60 Vbeta and 13 Jbeta primers, the PCR was carried out. TCRdb's copy holds only in-frame clones and misses some; the assay was immunoSEQ multiplex PCR. The sample includes 150,000 to 190,000 clones, around 80% of them seen just once. The data belong to a study of cytomegalovirus exposure and HLA in healthy donors. Study outcomes and limitations: CMV serostatus alone was available as immune exposure information. In a later analysis, a missense DCLRE1C variant was linked to TCR beta V- and J-gene trimming.

Germline CDR1 and CDR2: LGHNA and YSLEER. CDR3 size: 15 residues. V gave up 1 base and J gave up 4 bases; unmatched junction bases: 5. The V call is TRBV4-3, the J call TRBJ2-3, with TRBD2 matching over 7 bases. Sequenced input: PBMCs. This clonotype was sampled from a man aged 18 to 35 in good health and CMV-seronegative. The CDR3 nucleotides are TGCGCCAGCAGCCAAGTGGGAGGGGCCGCAGATACGCAGTATTTT. The encoded protein is CASSQVGGAADTQYF.